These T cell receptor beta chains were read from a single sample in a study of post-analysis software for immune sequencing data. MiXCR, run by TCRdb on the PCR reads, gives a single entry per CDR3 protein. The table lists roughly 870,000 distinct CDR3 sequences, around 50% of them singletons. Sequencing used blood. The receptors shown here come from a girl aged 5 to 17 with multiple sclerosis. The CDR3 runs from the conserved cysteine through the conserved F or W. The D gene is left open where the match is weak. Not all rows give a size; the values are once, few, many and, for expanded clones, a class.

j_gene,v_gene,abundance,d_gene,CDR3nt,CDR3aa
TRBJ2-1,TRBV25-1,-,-,TGTGCCAGCAGTGGGTTCGGGCGCGGGGGCTGGAGGTCCTACAATGAGCAGTTCTTC,CASSGFGRGGWRSYNEQFF
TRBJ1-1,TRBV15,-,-,TGTGTCACCAGCCCTTGGAGGAACACTGAAGCTTTCTTT,CVTSPWRNTEAFF
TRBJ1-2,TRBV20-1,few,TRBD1,TGCAGTGCTCCTCAGACAGGGGGTAGTTATGGCTACACCTTC,CSAPQTGGSYGYTF
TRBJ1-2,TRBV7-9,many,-,TGTGCCAGCAGCCCGCGGCCCAGTGGCTACACCTTC,CASSPRPSGYTF
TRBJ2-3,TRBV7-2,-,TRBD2,TGTGCCAGCATCCCCCTAGCGGGGGGGGGCACAGATACGCAGTATTTT,CASIPLAGGGTDTQYF
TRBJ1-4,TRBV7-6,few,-,TGTGCCAGCAGTAAGACCTCTACAACTAATGAAAAACTGTTTTTT,CASSKTSTTNEKLFF
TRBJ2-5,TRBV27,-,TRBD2,TGTGCCAGCAGTTTCTCTCCGGGACTAGCCCAAGAGACCCAGTACTTC,CASSFSPGLAQETQYF
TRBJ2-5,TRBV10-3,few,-,TGTGCCATCAGAACAGGGAGTGGAGAGACCCAGTACTTC,CAIRTGSGETQYF
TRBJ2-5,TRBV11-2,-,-,TGTGCCAGCAGCTTGACTATGCAAGAGACCCAGTACTTC,CASSLTMQETQYF
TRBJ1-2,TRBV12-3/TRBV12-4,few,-,TGTGCCACCACGAGGGAGGGCTATAACGTCTATGGCTACACCTTC,CATTREGYNVYGYTF
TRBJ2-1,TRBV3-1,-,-,TGTGCCAGCAGCCAAGTCCCGGGGGGCGCCTACAATGAGCAGTTCTTC,CASSQVPGGAYNEQFF
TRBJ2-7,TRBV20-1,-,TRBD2,TGCAGTGCTAGTGGCCTAGCGGGATCTCACGAGCAGTACTTC,CSASGLAGSHEQYF
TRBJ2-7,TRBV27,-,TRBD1,TGTGCCAGCAGTCCACCCCCGGGACAGGGGACTTACGAGCAGTACTTC,CASSPPPGQGTYEQYF
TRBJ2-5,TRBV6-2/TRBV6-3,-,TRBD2,TGTACCAGCAGTTACTCTCCAAGGACTAGCATGAAGCAGGAGACCCAGTACTTC,CTSSYSPRTSMKQETQYF
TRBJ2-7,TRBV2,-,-,TGTGCCAGCAGCCGGACGGATTTTTACGAGCAGTACTTC,CASSRTDFYEQYF
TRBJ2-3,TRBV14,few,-,TGTGCCAGCAGCCAAGACAGACGTAGCACAGATACGCAGTATTTT,CASSQDRRSTDTQYF
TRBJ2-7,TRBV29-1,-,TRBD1,TGCAGCGTTAACCCCGTTCGGCCGGGACAGGTTCCCTACGAGCAGTACTTC,CSVNPVRPGQVPYEQYF